The clone carrying this TCR beta chain was seen a few times. Its antigen is unidentified. This specimen belongs to a study of OX40 agonist ivuxolimab in advanced cancers. Study at large: Three patients responded partially, comprising one with hepatocellular carcinoma and two with cutaneous melanoma. The study's findings and limits: Low levels of normalized T-cell clonal expansion also appeared in some nonresponders.

CDR3 length: 12 residues. From germline, CDR1 is SEHNR and CDR2 FQNEAQ (reference sequence). V lost 5 bases and J 4 bases, leaving 9 bases between the germline ends. The method was immunoSEQ multiplex PCR; TCRdb's version includes in-frame clones alone and lacks a portion of them. The sample records around 55,000 clones, around 86% being singletons. The sequence derives from an adult with an advanced solid tumor such as melanoma, head and neck, liver or kidney cancer. This material consisted of CD4+ or CD8+ T cells sorted from blood, taken in a trial of the OX40 agonist ivuxolimab. J is TRBJ2-7 and V is TRBV7-9; the D is unclear. The CDR3 nucleotides are TGTGCCAGCAGCCACACGGAGTACGAGCAGTACTTC. Amino acids: CASSHTEYEQYF.